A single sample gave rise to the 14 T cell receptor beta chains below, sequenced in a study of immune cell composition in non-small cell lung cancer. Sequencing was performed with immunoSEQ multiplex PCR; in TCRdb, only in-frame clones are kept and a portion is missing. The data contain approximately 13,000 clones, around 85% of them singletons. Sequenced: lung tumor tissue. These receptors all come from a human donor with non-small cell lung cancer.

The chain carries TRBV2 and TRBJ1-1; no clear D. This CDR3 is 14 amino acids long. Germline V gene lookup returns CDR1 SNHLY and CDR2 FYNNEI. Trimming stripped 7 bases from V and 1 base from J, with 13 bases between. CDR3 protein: CASIVEIQNTEAFF. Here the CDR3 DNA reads TGTGCCAGCATCGTAGAAATACAGAACACTGAAGCTTTCTTT.

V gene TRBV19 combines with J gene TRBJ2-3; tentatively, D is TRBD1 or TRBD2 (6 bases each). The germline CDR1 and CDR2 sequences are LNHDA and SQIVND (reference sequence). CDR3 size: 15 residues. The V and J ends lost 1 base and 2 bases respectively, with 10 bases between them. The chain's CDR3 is CASSIGGADTDTQYF. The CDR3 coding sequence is TGTGCCAGTAGTATAGGGGGGGCAGACACAGATACGCAGTATTTT.

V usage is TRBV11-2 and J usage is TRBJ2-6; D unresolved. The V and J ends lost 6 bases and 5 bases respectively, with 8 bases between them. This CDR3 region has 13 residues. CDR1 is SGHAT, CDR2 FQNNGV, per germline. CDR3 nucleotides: TGTGCCAGCAGTCCCGGATGGGCCAACGTCCTGACTTTC. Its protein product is CASSPGWANVLTF.

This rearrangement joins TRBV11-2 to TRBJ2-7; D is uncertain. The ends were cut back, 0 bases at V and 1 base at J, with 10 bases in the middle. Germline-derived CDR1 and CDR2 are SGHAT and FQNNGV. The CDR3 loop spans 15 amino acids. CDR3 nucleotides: TGTGCCAGCAGCTTAGATGGCGGAACATCCTACGAGCAGTACTTC. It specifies CASSLDGGTSYEQYF.

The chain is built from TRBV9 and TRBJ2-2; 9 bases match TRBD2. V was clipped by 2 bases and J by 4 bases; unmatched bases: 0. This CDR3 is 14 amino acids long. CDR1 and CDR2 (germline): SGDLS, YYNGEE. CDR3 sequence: CASSVSGSTGELFF. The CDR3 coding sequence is TGTGCCAGCAGCGTTAGCGGGAGCACCGGGGAGCTGTTTTTT.

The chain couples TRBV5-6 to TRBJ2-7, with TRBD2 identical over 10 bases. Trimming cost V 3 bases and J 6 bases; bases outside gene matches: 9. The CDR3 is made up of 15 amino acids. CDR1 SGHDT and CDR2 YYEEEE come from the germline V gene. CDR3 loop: CASSWRRLAGVEQYF. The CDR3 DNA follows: TGTGCCAGCAGCTGGAGGAGGCTAGCGGGAGTCGAGCAGTACTTC.

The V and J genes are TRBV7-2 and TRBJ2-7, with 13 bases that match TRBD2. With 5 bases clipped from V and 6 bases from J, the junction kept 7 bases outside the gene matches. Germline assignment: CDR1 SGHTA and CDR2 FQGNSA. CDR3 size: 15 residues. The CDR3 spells CASSDTSGGDIEQYF. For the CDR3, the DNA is TGTGCCAGCAGCGATACTAGCGGGGGGGACATCGAGCAGTACTTC.

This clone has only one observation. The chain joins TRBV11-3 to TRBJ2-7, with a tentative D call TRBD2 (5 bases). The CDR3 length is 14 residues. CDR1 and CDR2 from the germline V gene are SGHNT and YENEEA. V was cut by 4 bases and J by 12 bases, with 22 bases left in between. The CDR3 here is CASSSGRASPRGYF. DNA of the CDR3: TGTGCCAGCAGCTCGGGCCGCGCCTCGCCTCGGGGGTACTTC.

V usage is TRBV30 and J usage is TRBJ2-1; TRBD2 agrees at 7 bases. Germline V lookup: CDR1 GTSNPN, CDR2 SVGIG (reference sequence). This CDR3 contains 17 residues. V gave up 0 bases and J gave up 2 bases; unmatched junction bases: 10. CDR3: CAWSVQGLVTPYNEQFF. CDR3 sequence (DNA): TGTGCCTGGAGTGTACAAGGACTAGTAACCCCCTACAATGAGCAGTTCTTC.

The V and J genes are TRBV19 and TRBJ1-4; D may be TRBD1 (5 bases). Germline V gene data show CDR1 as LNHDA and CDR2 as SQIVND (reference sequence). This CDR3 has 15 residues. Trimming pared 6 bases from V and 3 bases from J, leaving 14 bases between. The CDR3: CASSGTAGPNEKLFF. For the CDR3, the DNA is TGTGCCAGTAGCGGGACCGCGGGGCCTAATGAAAAACTGTTTTTT.

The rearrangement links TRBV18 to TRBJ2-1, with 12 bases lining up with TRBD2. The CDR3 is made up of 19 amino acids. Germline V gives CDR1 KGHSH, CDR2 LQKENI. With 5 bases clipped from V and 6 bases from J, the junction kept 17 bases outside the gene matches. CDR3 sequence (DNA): TGTGCCAGCTCAATCAGACTAGCGGGAGCGCAGTCCGCTGGCAATGAGCAGTTCTTC. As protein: CASSIRLAGAQSAGNEQFF.

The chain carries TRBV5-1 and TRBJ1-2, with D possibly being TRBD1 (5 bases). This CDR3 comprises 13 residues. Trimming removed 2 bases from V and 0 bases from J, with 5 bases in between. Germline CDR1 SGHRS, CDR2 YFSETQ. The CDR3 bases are TGCGCCAGCAGCTTAGGGGCTAACTATGGCTACACCTTC. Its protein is CASSLGANYGYTF.

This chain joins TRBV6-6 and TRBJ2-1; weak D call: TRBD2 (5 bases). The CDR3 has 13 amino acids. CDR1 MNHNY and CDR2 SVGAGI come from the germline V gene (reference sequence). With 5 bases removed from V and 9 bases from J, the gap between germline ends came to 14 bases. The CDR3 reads CASSLTLGGEQFF. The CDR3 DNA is TGTGCCAGCAGTCTCACACTAGGTGGTGAGCAGTTCTTC.

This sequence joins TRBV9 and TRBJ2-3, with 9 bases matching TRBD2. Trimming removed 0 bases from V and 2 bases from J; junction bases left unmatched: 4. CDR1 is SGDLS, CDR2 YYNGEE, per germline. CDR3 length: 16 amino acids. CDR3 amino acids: CASSVDSGGTTDTQYF. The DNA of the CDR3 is TGTGCCAGCAGCGTAGATAGCGGGGGCACCACAGATACGCAGTATTTT.